This T cell receptor (beta chain) was documented in a study of human T cells and chemical hapten exposure. Turning to the study itself: Donors were sensitized with 2% DPC on the upper inner arm.

The study used a library that attached unique molecular identifiers to individual cDNA molecules. TCRdb recomputed calls from the RACE reads with MiXCR, one row per CDR3 protein. The sample has 85,000 to 100,000 distinct CDR3 sequences, roughly 27% seen once. The CDR3 contains 17 residues. V dropped 6 bases and J dropped 1; count of bases not matched to a gene: 10. CDR1 is DFQATT and CDR2 is SNEGSKA in the germline V gene (reference sequence). Time point in this sample: patch test 3, about 24 weeks after DPC sensitization. Treatment noted: therapeutic diphenylcyclopropenone sensitization with weekly scalp DPC. Unfractionated whole blood yielded total RNA.

Sequenced material: whole blood, taken in connection with sensitization to the hapten diphenylcyclopropenone (DPC). The chain employs TRBV20-1 and TRBJ2-3; 13 positions agree with TRBD2. This TCR derives from a man between 40 and 49 years old with alopecia areata. Some clones in this sample may be carry-over from other donors' samples. The CDR3 region is CSAPGTSGTGGTDTQYF. In nucleotides, the CDR3 is TGCAGTGCCCCCGGGACTAGCGGGACCGGGGGCACAGATACGCAGTATTTT.